The TCR beta chain described here comes from a study of identical twins. Overall study findings and caveats: Findings came from cross-sectional statistics, without long-term follow-up of donors. Fewer insertions marked abundant cord blood beta clonotypes; young adult naive trended weakly, memory not at all. Models underestimated out-of-frame TCR alpha sharing in monozygotic twins.

This clonotype was counted at least ten times. What it binds is not known. Donors uniformly comprised healthy Caucasians. TCRdb fed the 5' RACE reads into MiXCR, producing one record per CDR3 protein. Here the sample spans around 670,000 distinct CDR3 sequences, around 6% being singletons. V lost 6 bases and J lost 0; bases outside the gene matches: 10. This CDR3 has 17 amino acids. This TCR was sampled from a man younger than 30 in good health. This chain connects TRBV12-3 or TRBV12-4 to TRBJ2-1, with 8 bases aligning to TRBD1. Sequencing input: naive T cells sorted from blood. CDR3 loop: CASSLTGAFSSYNEQFF. DNA of the CDR3: TGTGCCAGCAGCCTGACAGGGGCCTTTAGCTCCTACAATGAGCAGTTCTTC.